The 31 T cell receptor beta chains given below trace back to one sample, sequenced in a study of shared T cell receptors in the human thymus. Measured with immunoSEQ multiplex PCR; TCRdb has only the in-frame clones, and not every one. This sample has 500,000 to 750,000 clones, with 88% found just once. These data were likewise used in another study, on human thymus T cells.

Material for sequencing was thymocytes. These receptors originate from a boy under two years old with a congenital heart defect.

This clone has more than one count but fewer than ten. The V and J genes are TRBV28 and TRBJ1-1; 8 bases fit TRBD1. From germline, CDR1 is MDHEN and CDR2 SYDVKM. V shed 4 bases, J shed 5 bases, and the junction held 3 bases outside the gene matches. CDR3 length: 13 amino acids. The CDR3 reads CASSSRTGTEAFF. CDR3 sequence (DNA): TGTGCCAGCAGTTCTCGGACAGGGACTGAAGCTTTCTTT. Looking up the rest from reference TRBV28 and TRBJ1-1 gives the full variable domain: DVKVTQSSRYLVKRTGEKVFLECVQDMDHENMFWYRQDPGLGLRLIYFSYDVKMKEKGDIPEGYSVSREKKERFSLILESASTNQTSMYLCASSSRTGTEAFFGQGTRLTVV.

The gene calls are TRBV25-1 and TRBJ2-3; D is possibly TRBD1 (6 bases). The CDR3 has 13 amino acids. Germline V gives CDR1 MGHDK, CDR2 SYGVNS. V dropped 8 bases and J dropped 2 bases, with 11 bases sitting between them. The chain's CDR3 is CASGWTDTDTQYF. The CDR3 DNA follows: TGTGCCAGCGGCTGGACAGACACAGATACGCAGTATTTT.

Only one count was recorded for this clone. The V and J genes are TRBV28 and TRBJ1-1; D is ambiguous. The germline CDR1 and CDR2 sequences are MDHEN and SYDVKM. Trimming shortened V by 9 bases and J by 1 base, and 3 bases separated the two germline ends. This CDR3 has 10 amino acids. The CDR3 here is CASRNTEAFF. CDR3 DNA sequence: TGTGCCAGTCGGAACACTGAAGCTTTCTTT.

The V gene is TRBV7-9, the J gene TRBJ2-3, with 13 bases fitting TRBD2. CDR1 and CDR2 (germline): SEHNR, FQNEAQ (reference sequence). The CDR3 spans 16 residues. Losses at the gene ends were 5 bases for V and 2 bases for J; bases not matched to a gene: 4. CDR3 DNA: TGTGCCAGCAGCACGGGACTAGCGGGAAACACAGATACGCAGTATTTT. Translation: CASSTGLAGNTDTQYF.

The rearrangement links TRBV18 to TRBJ2-3; a possible D gene is TRBD1 (5 bases). Trimming took 2 bases from V and 5 from J, leaving 17 bases between them. From germline, CDR1 is KGHSH and CDR2 LQKENI. CDR3 size: 16 residues. The CDR3 loop is CASSPRAGQDRDTQYF. CDR3 bases: TGTGCCAGCTCACCAAGGGCAGGGCAAGACAGAGATACGCAGTATTTT.

This chain uses TRBV14 with TRBJ2-1, with 12 bases fitting TRBD2. The CDR3 has 16 residues. With 4 bases clipped from V and 10 bases from J, the junction kept 11 bases outside the gene matches. The V gene's germline CDR1 is SGHDN and CDR2 FVKESK. The CDR3 DNA reads TGTGCCAGCAGCCGGCTAGCGGGAGGGCGGGACCGGGAGCAGTTCTTC. Translation: CASSRLAGGRDREQFF.

This clone showed up just once. The chain uses TRBV6-5 and TRBJ1-1, with a possible D match to TRBD1 (6 bases). CDR1 and CDR2 (germline): MNHEY, SVGAGI. V was clipped by 5 bases and J by 7 bases, with 20 bases between them. The CDR3 consists of 15 residues. CDR3 protein: CASSAAVTGLGEAFF. CDR3 nucleotide sequence: TGTGCCAGCAGTGCCGCGGTGACAGGCTTAGGTGAAGCTTTCTTT.

V is TRBV29-1 and J is TRBJ2-1; 12 bases are a match to TRBD2. Germline CDR1 is SQVTM and CDR2 is ANQGSEA. J was trimmed by 8 bases and V by 7 bases; bases with no gene match: 15. This CDR3 contains 16 residues. The CDR3 here is CSGLETSGRPSDEQFF. The CDR3 nucleotides are TGCAGCGGCCTCGAGACTAGCGGGAGACCCTCCGATGAGCAGTTCTTC.

The sample holds one count of this clone. The V and J genes are TRBV4-1 and TRBJ2-6, with 8 bases lining up with TRBD1. CDR1 is MGHRA, CDR2 YSYEKL, per germline. The CDR3 runs 21 residues. Unmatched junction bases numbered 17, after V lost 4 bases and J lost 0 bases. This chain's CDR3 is CASSLIPSGQVTSSGANVLTF. The CDR3 bases are TGCGCCAGCAGCCTCATTCCTTCGGGACAGGTAACAAGCTCTGGGGCCAACGTCCTGACTTTC.

The V call is TRBV11-2, the J call TRBJ2-1; TRBD2 matches at 8 bases. V trimming: 5 bases; J trimming: 12 bases; junction bases outside the gene matches: 9. The CDR3 consists of 13 residues. Germline loops: CDR1 SGHAT, CDR2 FQNNGV. The CDR3: CASSPRDSGAQFF. The DNA for the CDR3 is TGTGCCAGCAGCCCCCGGGATAGCGGGGCGCAGTTCTTC.

With regard to this clone: The same CDR3 arises from other DNA sequences in this sample as well. The genes are TRBV27 and TRBJ2-7, with D perhaps TRBD2 (5 bases). V gave up 3 bases and J gave up 4 bases, with 13 bases separating them. Looked up from germline, CDR1 is MNHEY and CDR2 is SMNVEV (reference sequence). This CDR3 is 14 amino acids long. CDR3 protein: CASSLSSARYEQYF. CDR3 nucleotides: TGTGCCAGCAGTTTGAGTAGCGCGCGGTACGAGCAGTACTTC.

The V call is TRBV6-1, the J call TRBJ2-1; TRBD2 matches 11 bases. The length of the CDR3 is 16 residues. The germline gives CDR1 MNHNS, CDR2 SASEGT. Unmatched junction bases numbered 7, after V lost 4 bases and J lost 5 bases. The CDR3 region is CASSGFLAGGHNEQFF. DNA for the CDR3: TGTGCCAGCAGTGGGTTCCTAGCGGGAGGCCACAATGAGCAGTTCTTC.

V and J are TRBV5-4 and TRBJ2-3, with D possibly TRBD2 on 5 matching bases. The V and J ends lost 3 bases and 5 bases respectively, with 13 bases between them. This CDR3 has 14 amino acids. Germline loops: CDR1 SGHNT, CDR2 YYREEE (reference sequence). The chain's CDR3 is CASSSTGCLDTQYF. The CDR3 nucleotides are TGTGCCAGCAGCTCCACGGGATGTCTAGATACGCAGTATTTT.

The chain recombines TRBV29-1 with TRBJ2-1; 10 nucleotides align to TRBD2. Losses at the gene ends were 2 bases for V and 7 bases for J; bases not matched to a gene: 5. CDR3 length equals 14 residues. Germline lookup yields CDR1 SQVTM and CDR2 ANQGSEA. The CDR3 here is CSVESGRARNEQFF. The CDR3, as DNA: TGCAGCGTTGAAAGCGGGAGGGCCAGGAATGAGCAGTTCTTC.

The chain has TRBV4-2 and TRBJ2-5; no definite D call. Trimming stripped 0 bases from V and 0 bases from J, with 17 bases between. The CDR3 consists of 18 residues. Germline CDR1 reads LGHNA; CDR2 reads YNFKEQ. In nucleotides, the CDR3 is TGTGCCAGCAGCCAAGATGGCCAGAGGAGAAGGTACCAAGAGACCCAGTACTTC. Its protein is CASSQDGQRRRYQETQYF.

This rearrangement joins TRBV6-1 to TRBJ1-1; D is unresolved. Germline loops: CDR1 MNHNS, CDR2 SASEGT. The CDR3 consists of 17 residues. V was clipped by 2 bases and J by 1 base, with 17 bases between them. The CDR3 region is CASSEKRGGGPNTEAFF. The CDR3 bases are TGTGCCAGCAGTGAAAAACGGGGTGGAGGGCCGAACACTGAAGCTTTCTTT.

This clone was counted only a few times. The CDR3 is CASSLGLAGTGGANVLTF. The CDR3 DNA sequence: TGTGCCAGCAGTTTGGGTCTAGCGGGAACGGGGGGGGCCAACGTCCTGACTTTC. The chain links TRBV27 to TRBJ2-6, with TRBD2 identical over 9 bases. Germline values: CDR1 MNHEY, CDR2 SMNVEV (reference sequence). V was clipped by 3 bases and J by 4 bases; unmatched bases: 10. The CDR3 runs 18 residues.

In its sample, this clone was seen once. The V gene is TRBV6-5, the J gene TRBJ2-7; D might be TRBD2 (5 bases). Germline V CDR1 and CDR2: MNHEY, SVGAGI. This CDR3 has 14 amino acids. V was clipped by 6 bases and J by 2 bases, with 14 bases between them. The CDR3 DNA reads as TGTGCCAGCAGCGCAACGAGCGGACCCTACGAGCAGTACTTC. Amino acid sequence: CASSATSGPYEQYF.

This clone has just a few counts. The V call is TRBV10-2, the J call TRBJ2-7; 9 bases map to TRBD2. The germline gives CDR1 WSHSY, CDR2 SAAADI. J was trimmed by 0 bases and V by 3 bases; bases with no gene match: 9. The CDR3 runs to 17 residues. CDR3 nucleotides: TGCGCCAGCAGTGACCAAGACCTTAGCGGGAGCTCCTACGAGCAGTACTTC. Translation: CASSDQDLSGSSYEQYF.

The V and J genes are TRBV28 and TRBJ2-1, with D possibly matching TRBD2 (6 bases). The V and J ends lost 4 bases and 0 bases respectively, with 19 bases between them. CDR1 and CDR2 from the germline V gene are MDHEN and SYDVKM. The CDR3 has 18 amino acids. This CDR3 is CASSYRGLAADSYNEQFF. The DNA of the CDR3 is TGTGCCAGCAGTTATAGGGGACTCGCCGCCGACTCCTACAATGAGCAGTTCTTC.

V gene TRBV10-3 combines with J gene TRBJ2-5; TRBD2 aligns across 8 bases. Germline V gene lookup returns CDR1 ENHRY and CDR2 SYGVKD. This CDR3 comprises 13 residues. The ends lost 8 bases at V and 4 bases at J; junction bases unmatched: 6. DNA for the CDR3: TGTGCCATCCGCGTAGCGGGAATAGAGACCCAGTACTTC. It codes for CAIRVAGIETQYF.

The V and J genes are TRBV5-6 and TRBJ2-7, with a possible D match to TRBD1 (6 bases). Trimming pared 2 bases from V and 5 bases from J, leaving 17 bases between. Germline V gene sequence: CDR1 SGHDT, CDR2 YYEEEE. The CDR3 consists of 15 residues. This CDR3 is CASSLSGQGNDEQYF. CDR3 coding DNA: TGTGCCAGCAGCTTATCGGGCCAGGGGAACGACGAGCAGTACTTC.

V usage is TRBV4-2 and J usage is TRBJ2-3, with 8 bases lining up with TRBD2. Germline assignment: CDR1 LGHNA and CDR2 YNFKEQ. Losses at the gene ends were 1 base for V and 5 bases for J; bases not matched to a gene: 8. The CDR3 is 16 residues long. The CDR3 region has the DNA TGTGCCAGCAGCCAAGTCACGGGAGGGGGGGAAGATACGCAGTATTTT. This codes for CASSQVTGGGEDTQYF.

V is TRBV5-1 and J is TRBJ1-1; perhaps TRBD1 as D (5 bases). Germline V CDR1 and CDR2: SGHRS, YFSETQ. The CDR3 consists of 15 residues. The V end lost 4 bases, the J end lost 0 bases, and 13 bases lay between the germline ends. The CDR3 DNA is TGCGCCAGCAGCATAACAGGCCCCATGAACACTGAAGCTTTCTTT. It is translated as CASSITGPMNTEAFF. Filled out from reference TRBV5-1 and TRBJ1-1, the complete variable domain reads KAGVTQTPRYLIKTRGQQVTLSCSPISGHRSVSWYQQTPGQGLQFLFEYFSETQRNKGNFPGRFSGRQFSNSRSEMNVSTLELGDSALYLCASSITGPMNTEAFFGQGTRLTVV.

This CDR3 is CASRTSGFTDTQYF. CDR3 nucleotides: TGTGCCAGCAGGACTAGCGGGTTCACAGATACGCAGTATTTT. The chain combines TRBV6-1 with TRBJ2-3, with 10 bases matching TRBD2. With 6 bases clipped from V and 2 bases from J, the junction kept 2 bases outside the gene matches. This CDR3 is built from 14 residues. Germline loops: CDR1 MNHNS, CDR2 SASEGT.

This clone was counted only a few times. The rearrangement uses TRBV5-8 and TRBJ2-3; possibly TRBD2 for D (6 bases). This CDR3 is built from 15 residues. The germline V and J ends were trimmed by 8 bases and 2 bases, with 18 bases remaining between them. Germline V lookup: CDR1 SGHTS, CDR2 YDEGEE. The CDR3, as DNA: TGTGCCAGTCAGCCCCCGGGACTTCCCACAGATACGCAGTATTTT. Amino acid sequence: CASQPPGLPTDTQYF.

V and J are TRBV27 and TRBJ2-1, with 11 bases aligning to TRBD2. Germline V gene lookup returns CDR1 MNHEY and CDR2 SMNVEV (reference sequence). J gave up 6 bases and V 0 bases, and 10 bases lay outside the gene matches. The CDR3 sequence is 18 residues long. In nucleotides, the CDR3 is TGTGCCAGCAGTTTATCGGGGTTACTAGCGGGAGTTAGCAATGAGCAGTTCTTC. Translated: CASSLSGLLAGVSNEQFF.

This chain links TRBV2 with TRBJ2-7; 8 bases are shared with TRBD1. The V gene end was trimmed by 2 bases and the J gene end by 2 bases; junction bases not matched to a gene: 14. This CDR3 comprises 18 residues. Germline CDR1 reads SNHLY; CDR2 reads FYNNEI. CDR3 residues: CASSEKGAGGPQAYEQYF. CDR3 bases: TGTGCCAGCAGTGAAAAAGGGGCAGGGGGCCCCCAAGCCTACGAGCAGTACTTC.

This clone has just one count. This chain joins TRBV5-1 and TRBJ2-3; a weak D match, TRBD2 (10 bases). This CDR3 spans 18 amino acids. The V gene lost 3 bases and the J gene lost 1 base, with 21 bases spanning the gap. CDR1 and CDR2 from the germline V gene are SGHRS and YFSETQ. CDR3 sequence: CASSCGQGLAGGTDTQYF. DNA of the CDR3: TGCGCCAGCAGCTGTGGACAGGGGCTAGCGGGAGGCACAGATACGCAGTATTTT. Full variable domain (missing parts from reference TRBV5-1 and TRBJ2-3): KAGVTQTPRYLIKTRGQQVTLSCSPISGHRSVSWYQQTPGQGLQFLFEYFSETQRNKGNFPGRFSGRQFSNSRSEMNVSTLELGDSALYLCASSCGQGLAGGTDTQYFGPGTRLTVL.

V gene TRBV9 combines with J gene TRBJ2-2; D unresolved. Germline CDR1 is SGDLS and CDR2 is YYNGEE. The CDR3 consists of 13 residues. Trimming took off 3 bases at V and 6 bases at J, with 9 bases between the two ends. CDR3 in DNA: TGTGCCAGCAGCGCCCACTCGGCCGGGGAGCTGTTTTTT. Protein: CASSAHSAGELFF.

The chain couples TRBV7-5 to TRBJ2-7; whether TRBD2, the table's D call, matches the DNA was not checked. TRBV7-5 is tagged as a pseudogene. The CDR3 sequence is 15 residues long. The CDR3 spells CVSPGGAGVSYEQYF. In nucleotides, the CDR3 is TGTGTCAGTCCGGGCGGGGCGGGAGTGTCCTACGAGCAGTACTTC.